Described below is a single T cell receptor beta chain sequence and its context. As yet, its antigen is unknown. Generated by immunoSEQ multiplex PCR, the TCRdb table keeps only in-frame clones and is missing some. The sample holds 30,000 to 45,000 clones; approximately 91% are singletons and the top ten take roughly 2.6%. The entry originates in a study of a mutant IDH1 vaccine in newly diagnosed glioma. At the level of the study: Commencement of vaccination occurred 4-6 weeks following radiotherapy alone, or concurrently with temozolomide cycles. Every participant had undergone radiotherapy, temozolomide, or both before, and most underwent both.

Noted time point: week 5, during vaccination. Doses consisted of 300 ug of mutant IDH1 20-mer peptide each, paired with topical imiquimod. From germline, CDR1 is MGHRA and CDR2 YSYEKL. V was pared by 1 base and J by 5 bases, with 11 bases between. The CDR3 extends over 14 amino acids. The chain has TRBV4-1 and TRBJ2-5; either TRBD1 or TRBD2 may supply D (5 bases each). Sequenced material: PBMCs, taken from a glioma patient whose treatment included an IDH1 peptide vaccine. The sequence came from a man over 45 with glioma. CDR3 bases: TGCGCCAGCAGCCAAGTAGTAGGGGACGAGACCCAGTACTTC. Protein: CASSQVVGDETQYF.